This TCR beta chain was recovered during a study of blood T cell repertoires in COVID-19. Study context: From the United States, Italy and Spain came samples of acute and convalescent COVID-19.

No more than 2 weeks before study entry, exposed participants had met a case of COVID-19. Profiling relied on immunoSEQ multiplex PCR, and the TCRdb table lists in-frame clones only, not all of them. The profile shows a few hundred thousand clones, about nine tenths of them singletons. Looked up from germline, CDR1 is MGHDK and CDR2 is SYGVNS. V dropped 5 bases and J dropped 7 bases, with 11 bases sitting between them. The CDR3 covers 12 residues. Input material: PBMCs or T cells enriched from blood (not recorded which). This sequence was found in a woman in her thirties or forties who had been exposed to COVID-19. This chain links TRBV25-1 with TRBJ2-5; no reliable D call. Here the CDR3 DNA reads TGTGCCAGCAGTCTTAGATACGGGACCCAGTACTTC. It encodes CASSLRYGTQYF.